This TCR beta chain was recorded in a study of cytomegalovirus exposure and HLA in healthy donors. Study information: Of several hundred genotyped donors, roughly 86% clustered with self-reported Caucasian donors.

Germline V gene data show CDR1 as SGHRS and CDR2 as YFSETQ. V shed 4 bases and J shed 2 bases, with 13 bases lying between them. There are 14 residues in the CDR3. On this clone itself: Its antigen is undetermined.

Study observations and caveats: There were some public TCRs occurring in many donors, but most TCR sequences were rare. Previously analyzed data showed that most TCR beta V segments were productive at a frequency of about 90% or about 30%. CMV serostatus was the only recorded immune exposure for donors.

Amplification used 60 Vbeta primers and 13 Jbeta primers. The data were produced by immunoSEQ multiplex PCR, yet TCRdb's version contains in-frame clones alone and is incomplete. The repertoire table contains tens of thousands of clones. This rearrangement joins TRBV5-1 to TRBJ2-7; D is uncertain. The specimen was PBMCs. This clonotype originated in a woman in her twenties or thirties in good health and CMV-seronegative. The DNA of the CDR3 is TGCGCCAGCAGCGCGTATGAATCTACCTACGAGCAGTACTTC. Encoded protein: CASSAYESTYEQYF. Variable domain in full (rest from reference TRBV5-1 and TRBJ2-7): KAGVTQTPRYLIKTRGQQVTLSCSPISGHRSVSWYQQTPGQGLQFLFEYFSETQRNKGNFPGRFSGRQFSNSRSEMNVSTLELGDSALYLCASSAYESTYEQYFGPGTRLTVT.